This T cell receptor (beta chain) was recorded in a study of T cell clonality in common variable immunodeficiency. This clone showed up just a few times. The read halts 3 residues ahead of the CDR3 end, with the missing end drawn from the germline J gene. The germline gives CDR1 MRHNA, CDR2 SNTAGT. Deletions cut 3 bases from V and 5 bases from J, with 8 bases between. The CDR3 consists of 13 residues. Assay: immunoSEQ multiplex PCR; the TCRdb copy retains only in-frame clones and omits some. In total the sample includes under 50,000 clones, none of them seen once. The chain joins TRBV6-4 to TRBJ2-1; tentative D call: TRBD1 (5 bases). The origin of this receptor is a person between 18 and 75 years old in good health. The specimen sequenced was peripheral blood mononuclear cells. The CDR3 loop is CASSETVNNEQFF. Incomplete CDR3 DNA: TGTGCCAGCAGTGAGACAGTTAACAATGAG.